One sample yielded the 7 T cell receptor beta chains listed below, sequenced in a study of cytomegalovirus exposure and HLA in healthy donors. 60 Vbeta and 13 Jbeta primers were used in PCR. Data came from immunoSEQ multiplex PCR; TCRdb stores just in-frame clones and leaves some out. This sample carries about 130,000 clones, with around 2.9% going to the ten biggest clones. The material sequenced was PBMCs. The receptors derive from a man aged 25-45 years in good health and CMV-seronegative.

The rearrangement joins TRBV5-1 to TRBJ2-5; a possible D gene is TRBD1 (6 bases). The CDR3 has 14 amino acids. Germline assignment: CDR1 SGHRS and CDR2 YFSETQ. V shed 3 bases and J shed 2 bases, with 11 bases lying between them. For the CDR3, the DNA is TGCGCCAGCAGCTCCAATAGGGGGCAAGAGACCCAGTACTTC. Protein sequence: CASSSNRGQETQYF. Full variable domain (missing parts from reference TRBV5-1 and TRBJ2-5): KAGVTQTPRYLIKTRGQQVTLSCSPISGHRSVSWYQQTPGQGLQFLFEYFSETQRNKGNFPGRFSGRQFSNSRSEMNVSTLELGDSALYLCASSSNRGQETQYFGPGTRLLVL.

A note on this clone: The same CDR3 also results from other DNA sequences found in this sample. The genes are TRBV5-4 and TRBJ1-1, with 9 bases that match TRBD1. This CDR3 is 13 amino acids long. The ends lost 5 bases at V and 4 bases at J; junction bases unmatched: 3. The germline CDR1 and CDR2 sequences are SGHNT and YYREEE (reference sequence). The CDR3 reads CASRPDRGTEAFF. The DNA for the CDR3 is TGTGCCAGCAGACCGGACAGGGGCACTGAAGCTTTCTTT.

The rearrangement links TRBV5-1 to TRBJ2-2, with no clear D. Trimming left V 1 base short and J 0 bases short, with 10 bases between. Germline CDR1 and CDR2: SGHRS and YFSETQ. CDR3 size: 16 residues. Written as DNA, the CDR3 is TGCGCCAGCAGCTTGTCCCCAGGCGCGAACACCGGGGAGCTGTTTTTT. It yields the protein CASSLSPGANTGELFF. The full variable domain, in which reference TRBV5-1 and TRBJ2-2 provide the parts outside the CDR3, is KAGVTQTPRYLIKTRGQQVTLSCSPISGHRSVSWYQQTPGQGLQFLFEYFSETQRNKGNFPGRFSGRQFSNSRSEMNVSTLELGDSALYLCASSLSPGANTGELFFGEGSRLTVL.

The chain links TRBV18 to TRBJ2-1; TRBD1 matches 8 bases. The junction had 1 base not matched to a gene; V was cut back by 0 bases and J by 6 bases. Germline values: CDR1 KGHSH, CDR2 LQKENI. This CDR3 comprises 14 residues. The CDR3 spells CASSPPQGANEQFF. Written as DNA, the CDR3 is TGTGCCAGCTCACCACCCCAGGGGGCCAATGAGCAGTTCTTC.

This chain joins TRBV5-1 and TRBJ2-7; maybe TRBD1 (5 bases). The CDR3 spans 15 residues. Germline V gene sequence: CDR1 SGHRS, CDR2 YFSETQ. The ends were cut back, 4 bases at V and 2 bases at J, with 16 bases in the middle. CDR3 sequence (DNA): TGCGCCAGCAGCCCAGGAGACAGAACCACCTACGAGCAGTACTTC. It yields the protein CASSPGDRTTYEQYF.

The chain carries TRBV10-3 and TRBJ2-6; D is unresolved. The CDR3 is made up of 16 amino acids. CDR1 ENHRY and CDR2 SYGVKD come from the germline V gene. V was clipped by 3 bases and J by 0 bases, with 9 bases between them. The chain's CDR3 is CAISDRSTSGANVLTF. The CDR3 region has the DNA TGTGCCATCAGTGACAGGTCTACCTCTGGGGCCAACGTCCTGACTTTC.

The chain has TRBV5-1 and TRBJ2-2, with TRBD1 matching 8 bases. The germline gives CDR1 SGHRS, CDR2 YFSETQ. Trimming cost V 4 bases and J 3 bases; bases outside gene matches: 8. This CDR3 has 16 amino acids. CDR3 sequence: CASSPTRGRDTGELFF. The CDR3 nucleotides are TGCGCCAGCAGCCCCACCAGGGGGCGGGACACCGGGGAGCTGTTTTTT.